The rows below give T cell receptor beta chains drawn from one sample of a study of chemoradiotherapy in HPV16-positive cancers. TCRdb keeps only in-frame clones here, not all; method: immunoSEQ multiplex PCR. The sample holds around 5,000 clones, about nine tenths seen once. The specimen comprised tumor tissue, sampled from a patient who underwent chemoradiotherapy. The receptor set was obtained from a human donor with HPV-associated anogenital cancer. The CDR3 runs from the conserved cysteine through the conserved F or W. D genes are given only for firm matches. Size values are once, few and many counts, or a class for expanded clones, and some rows have none.

v_call	j_call	d_call	clone_size	cdr3_nt	cdr3_aa
TRBV19	TRBJ2-5	TRBD2	.	TGTGCCAGTAGTACGGGGGGTGAGACCCAGTACTTC	CASSTGGETQYF
TRBV6-1	TRBJ2-7	TRBD2	.	TGTGCCAGCAGTGAAAGCCTAGCGGGAAATGGGTACGAGCAGTACTTC	CASSESLAGNGYEQYF
TRBV28	TRBJ1-2	TRBD1	.	TGTGCCAGCAGTTTACCGGGACAGGGGTCCTACGGTGGCTACACCTTC	CASSLPGQGSYGGYTF
TRBV2	TRBJ1-2	TRBD1	.	TGTGCCAGCAGTGACAGGGGGCAAGGTGGCTACACCTTC	CASSDRGQGGYTF
TRBV19	TRBJ2-3	.	few	TGTGCCAGTAGCACAGGGACAGATACGCAGTATTTT	CASSTGTDTQYF
TRBV7-9	TRBJ2-2	.	.	TGTGCCAGCCGGGGTAACGGGGAGCTGTTTTTT	CASRGNGELFF
TRBV2	TRBJ2-3	TRBD2	few	TGTGCCAGCAGCCCTCTCGGGCGGGAGATAACAGATACGCAGTATTTT	CASSPLGREITDTQYF
TRBV7-2	TRBJ2-1	.	.	TGTGCCAGCAGCTTGGGGCTAGCGACCTACAATGAGCAGTTCTTC	CASSLGLATYNEQFF
TRBV5-1	TRBJ2-5	.	.	TGCGCCAGCCGCTTTAGGGCACTTGAAGGAGAGACCCAGTACTTC	CASRFRALEGETQYF
TRBV7-2	TRBJ1-3	.	.	TGTGCCAGCAGCTTGGGGACTGCTGGAAACACCATATATTTT	CASSLGTAGNTIYF
TRBV5-1	TRBJ1-4	.	once	TGCGCCAGCAGTTGGCAGGGTGAAAAACTGTTTTTT	CASSWQGEKLFF
TRBV5-5	TRBJ2-5	.	.	TGTGCCAGCAGCCATGGGGGTCCAGCGGACGTCCAAGAGACCCAGTACTTC	CASSHGGPADVQETQYF
TRBV7-8	TRBJ2-3	.	.	TGTGCCAGCAGCTTGGGGGCGAGCACAGATACGCAGTATTTT	CASSLGASTDTQYF
TRBV7-2	TRBJ1-2	.	.	TGTGCCAGCAGCTTAGTAGTCTCTAACTATGGCTACACCTTC	CASSLVVSNYGYTF
TRBV6-6	TRBJ2-6	.	once	TGTGCCAGCAGTCCCACTAGAGCTCCCGGGGCCAACGTCCTGACTTTC	CASSPTRAPGANVLTF
TRBV28	TRBJ1-1	.	.	TGTGCCAGCAGTTTAACGACAGGTTCCGGTGGGGACACTGAAGCTTTCTTT	CASSLTTGSGGDTEAFF
TRBV7-2	TRBJ1-3	.	once	TGTGCCAGCAGCTTAGTAAGCCAGGCTGGAAACACCATATATTTT	CASSLVSQAGNTIYF
TRBV18	TRBJ1-3	.	.	TGTGCCAGCTCACCACATCCAGGGGATGGCTCCGGAAACACCATATATTTT	CASSPHPGDGSGNTIYF
TRBV6-4	TRBJ2-7	TRBD1	.	TGTGCCAGCAGTGACTCGGTAGGGACAGTAGATTTCTACGAGCAGTACTTC	CASSDSVGTVDFYEQYF
TRBV7-7	TRBJ2-5	.	.	TGTGCTAGCAGCAAGGTCGCGGACGCGGGGGAGACCCAGTACTTC	CASSKVADAGETQYF
TRBV28	TRBJ2-1	TRBD2	.	TGTGCCAGCAGGCCGTTCGGGACTAGCGGATACAATGAGCAGTTCTTC	CASRPFGTSGYNEQFF
TRBV9	TRBJ2-2	.	.	TGTGCCAGCAGCGTAGTGGGGGGGGAGCTGTTTTTT	CASSVVGGELFF
TRBV7-2	TRBJ2-3	.	once	TGTGCCAGCAGCTTTACGCTGGAATTCGGAGATACGCAGTATTTT	CASSFTLEFGDTQYF
TRBV27	TRBJ1-2	TRBD1	.	TGTGCCAGCAGTTTAGTGGCAGGGGGCGCAGGCTACACCTTC	CASSLVAGGAGYTF
TRBV7-9	TRBJ2-1	TRBD2	.	TGTGCCAGCAGCTTAGCGTTAGCGGGAACCTACAATGAGCAGTTCTTC	CASSLALAGTYNEQFF
TRBV28	TRBJ1-6	.	.	TGTGCCAGCAGCCTACCGCGGGGTACGGGTTCACCCCTCCACTTT	CASSLPRGTGSPLHF
TRBV5-5	TRBJ1-4	.	.	TGTGCCAGCAGCTTGGATGCAGGGTCGGCTAATGAAAAACTGTTTTTT	CASSLDAGSANEKLFF
TRBV6-4	TRBJ2-2	TRBD2	.	TGTGCCAGCCAGACTAGCGCGAACACCGGGGAGCTGTTTTTT	CASQTSANTGELFF
TRBV6-1	TRBJ2-1	.	.	TGTGCCGCACTACTTAAGGGGGTTGATGAGCAGTTCTTC	CAALLKGVDEQFF
TRBV7-8	TRBJ2-3	TRBD2	.	TGTGCCAGCAGTCTCAGCGGGAGGGCCGGTGATACGCAGTATTTT	CASSLSGRAGDTQYF
TRBV7-7	TRBJ2-6	.	few	TGTGCCAGCAGCATCCGGGCACCACAAAGTCGGGCCAACGTCCTGACTTTC	CASSIRAPQSRANVLTF
TRBV5-1	TRBJ2-5	.	once	TGCGCCAGCAGCCCCCTCGGGGCGAAGGAGACCCAGTACTTC	CASSPLGAKETQYF
TRBV5-1	TRBJ2-3	.	.	TGCGCCAGCAGCCTCCCCGGGTCCACAGATACGCAGTATTTT	CASSLPGSTDTQYF
TRBV6-5	TRBJ1-2	TRBD1	once	TGTGCCAGCAGTTTCGACAGGGGGTCCGGCTACACCTTC	CASSFDRGSGYTF
TRBV11-2	TRBJ2-2	.	few	TGTGCCAGCAGCTCGAATTGGGCAGCGAACACCGGGGAGCTGTTTTTT	CASSSNWAANTGELFF
TRBV5-6	TRBJ1-6	.	.	TGTGCCAGCAGCTCCCAGGGCGGGGCTGGGAATTCACCCCTCCACTTT	CASSSQGGAGNSPLHF
TRBV7-2	TRBJ1-6	TRBD1	.	TGTGCCAGCAGCTCCGAAACAGGGGTAGGGTCACCCCTCCACTTT	CASSSETGVGSPLHF
TRBV10-3	TRBJ2-2	.	once	TGTGCCATCAGTGAGAAGGGACCTCCGACCGGGGAGCTGTTTTTT	CAISEKGPPTGELFF
TRBV11-2	TRBJ1-2	.	.	TGTGCCAGCAGCTTTGGAGGGACTAACGGCTACACCTTC	CASSFGGTNGYTF
TRBV10-3	TRBJ2-2	.	.	TGTGCCATCTCGCTAGCTCTGAACACCGGGGAGCTGTTTTTT	CAISLALNTGELFF
TRBV6-5	TRBJ2-5	TRBD2	.	TGTGCCAGCAGACCACTAGCGGAAGAGACCCAGTACTTC	CASRPLAEETQYF
TRBV7-9	TRBJ2-3	TRBD2	few	TGTGCCAGCGGCACGAACGGGCTAGCGGCAGATACGCAGTATTTT	CASGTNGLAADTQYF
TRBV5-1	TRBJ1-1	.	once	TGCGCCAGCAGCTTGGTTCCCGGACGGCTGAACACTGAAGCTTTCTTT	CASSLVPGRLNTEAFF
TRBV5-6	TRBJ2-3	TRBD2	once	TGTGCCAGCAGCTTGGAGGGACTAGCGGGAGTTCTTAGAACAGATACGCAGTATTTT	CASSLEGLAGVLRTDTQYF
TRBV25-1	TRBJ2-1	TRBD1	.	TGTGCCAGCAGTGCTAGACAGGGGGTCTACAATGAGCAGTTCTTC	CASSARQGVYNEQFF
TRBV5-1	TRBJ2-3	.	once	TGCGCCAGCAGCAAGTGGCAGTCTAGCACAGATACGCAGTATTTT	CASSKWQSSTDTQYF
TRBV6-5	TRBJ2-3	.	.	TGTGCCAGCAGCCCCCCAGGCACAGATACGCAGTATTTT	CASSPPGTDTQYF
TRBV5-1	TRBJ1-1	.	.	TGCGCCAGCAGCGCACCACAGGGTGGGGAAGCTTTCTTT	CASSAPQGGEAFF
TRBV7-2	TRBJ1-2	.	.	TGTGCCAGCAGCCCTCGACAAGGGAACTATGGCTACACCTTC	CASSPRQGNYGYTF
TRBV2	TRBJ1-5	.	.	TGTGCCAGCAGTGAATCCAACAGCAATCAGCCCCAGCATTTT	CASSESNSNQPQHF
TRBV7-2	TRBJ1-4	TRBD1	.	TGTGCCAGCAGCGCCGGGGAATTGACAGGGGGTTTTGAAAAACTGTTTTTT	CASSAGELTGGFEKLFF
TRBV6-4	TRBJ1-1	.	.	TGTGCCAGCAGGAAGGACAGACAGAACACTGAAGCTTTCTTT	CASRKDRQNTEAFF
TRBV19	TRBJ1-1	TRBD1	.	TGTGCCAGTAGTATAGGGAAGGGGGCGATAAATGAAGCTTTCTTT	CASSIGKGAINEAFF
TRBV7-9	TRBJ2-1	TRBD2	.	TGTGCCAGCAGCTCGAGCGGGAGGGTTGGAGATGAGCAGTTCTTC	CASSSSGRVGDEQFF
TRBV6-5	TRBJ2-5	TRBD1	.	TGTGCCAGCAGCCAACGGACAGGGAAAGAGACCCAGTACTTC	CASSQRTGKETQYF